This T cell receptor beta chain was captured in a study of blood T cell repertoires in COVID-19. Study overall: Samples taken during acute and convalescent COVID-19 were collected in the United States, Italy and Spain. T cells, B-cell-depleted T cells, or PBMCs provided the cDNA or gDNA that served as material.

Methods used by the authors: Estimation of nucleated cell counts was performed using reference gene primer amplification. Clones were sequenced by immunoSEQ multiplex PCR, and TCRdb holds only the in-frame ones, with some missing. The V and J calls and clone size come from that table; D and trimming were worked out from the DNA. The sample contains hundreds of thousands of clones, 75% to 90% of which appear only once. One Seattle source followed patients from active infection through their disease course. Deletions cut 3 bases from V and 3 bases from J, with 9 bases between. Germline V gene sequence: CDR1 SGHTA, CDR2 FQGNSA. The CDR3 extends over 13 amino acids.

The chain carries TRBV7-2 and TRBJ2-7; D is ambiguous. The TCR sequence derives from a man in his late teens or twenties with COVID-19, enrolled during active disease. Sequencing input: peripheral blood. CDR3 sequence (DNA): TGTGCCAGCAGCTTTGCGGCGCACTACGAGCAGTACTTC. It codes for CASSFAAHYEQYF.